These 2 T cell receptor beta chains came from one sample sequenced in a study of CD8 T cells in ankylosing spondylitis. Study-level points and caveats: Seemingly characteristic of ankylosing spondylitis blood was a TCR beta motif consisting of 7 or 8 highly homologous variants.

MiXCR, run by TCRdb on the 5' RACE reads, gives a single entry per CDR3 protein. This sample carries about 700,000 distinct CDR3 sequences, around 20% of them seen once, and the ten largest clones take approximately 18%. Their antigens are not known. The source material was blood, either unsorted or a sorted T cell fraction (not recorded which). The source is a male donor with ankylosing spondylitis.

This clonotype was seen many times. J is TRBJ2-1 and V is TRBV18; 12 positions agree with TRBD1. Germline trimming cut 6 bases from V and 6 bases from J; bases unmatched to any gene: 9. CDR3 length equals 16 residues. CDR1 and CDR2 from the germline V gene are KGHSH and LQKENI. CDR3 protein: CASSPGTGGEGNEQFF. The CDR3 DNA sequence: TGTGCCAGCTCTCCCGGGACAGGGGGCGAGGGCAATGAGCAGTTCTTC.

In this sample, this clonotype turned up a few times. The V call is TRBV12-3 or TRBV12-4, the J call TRBJ2-4; D uncertain. This CDR3 contains 11 residues. Trimming cost V 5 bases and J 3 bases, with 2 bases left between them. The CDR3 protein is CASSVKNIQYF. The CDR3 DNA sequence: TGTGCCAGCAGTGTCAAAAACATTCAGTACTTC.